Detailed here is one TCR beta chain. TCRdb ran MiXCR on the RT-PCR reads and lists one entry per CDR3 protein. The sample consists of hundreds of thousands of distinct CDR3 sequences, approximately 15% of them appearing once. The CDR3 length is 13 residues. Germline V gene data show CDR1 as MNHEY and CDR2 as SMNVEV (reference sequence). With 5 bases removed from V and 3 bases from J, the gap between germline ends came to 11 bases. Sequencing was carried out using memory CD4+ T cells from blood. This chain links TRBV27 with TRBJ2-7; D is uncertain. This clonotype was sampled from a female donor in good health, serving as a healthy control. For the CDR3, the DNA is TGTGCCAGCAGTCCAAGTTATTACTACGAGCAGTACTTC. Its protein is CASSPSYYYEQYF.